This TCR beta chain was identified during a study of T-cell reconstitution after alpha-beta-depleted transplantation in children. General observations from the study: T-cell numbers and diversity one year post-transplant derived largely from freshly generated T cells. By about two months after transplant, alpha-beta T cells reportedly arose from several hundred graft clones that had expanded. High day-60 TCRbeta diversity in some patients came from surviving recipient T cells and thymic progenitors.

As for this clonotype: The antigen is not known.

Per germline, CDR1 GTSNPN and CDR2 SVGIG (reference sequence). The junction had 7 bases not matched to a gene; V was cut back by 8 bases and J by 6 bases. The CDR3 covers 11 residues. Unique molecular identifiers were built into the TCRbeta library. Each CDR3 protein is one row after TCRdb ran MiXCR on the PCR reads. The data hold 550,000 to 800,000 distinct CDR3 sequences, with 13% observed a single time. Sample: PBMCs, taken before TCRalphabeta/CD19-depleted stem cell transplant. This sequence originates from a girl aged 2 to 9 with congenital amegakaryocytic thrombocytopenia, due to receive a stem cell transplant. The V and J genes are TRBV30 and TRBJ2-7; TRBD1 matches at 7 bases. Written as DNA, the CDR3 is TGTGCCGCAACACAGGGGCGCGAGCAGTACTTC. The encoded protein is CAATQGREQYF.